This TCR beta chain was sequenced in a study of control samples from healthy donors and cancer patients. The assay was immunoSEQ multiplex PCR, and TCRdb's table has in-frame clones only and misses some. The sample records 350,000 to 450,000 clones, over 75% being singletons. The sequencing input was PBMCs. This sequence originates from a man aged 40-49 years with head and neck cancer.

The DNA for the CDR3 is TGTGCCAGCAGGGCAGGGGGCCTGTACGAGCAGTACTTC. Translating gives CASRAGGLYEQYF. This chain uses TRBV28 with TRBJ2-7, with 8 bases lining up with TRBD1. CDR1 MDHEN and CDR2 SYDVKM come from the germline V gene. V lost 6 bases and J lost 4; bases outside the gene matches: 5. This CDR3 contains 13 residues.